What follows is one TCR beta chain and its context. Antigen unknown. This sample is part of a study of cytomegalovirus exposure and HLA in healthy donors. V gave up 2 bases and J gave up 2 bases, with 9 bases separating them. This CDR3 region has 14 residues. Germline V lookup: CDR1 MNHNY, CDR2 SVGAGI (reference sequence). 13 Jbeta primers and 60 Vbeta primers were used for the PCR. Libraries were prepared by immunoSEQ multiplex PCR; TCRdb keeps only in-frame clonotypes and omits some of them. In the table there are about 160,000 clones, approximately 86% of which are singletons. As for the donors, each was a healthy bone marrow donor. Findings of the study overall: Earlier analysis found most TCR beta V segments productive about 87% or about 30% of the time. According to the study, around 160 TCR beta chains were cytomegalovirus-associated. Generally TCR sequences proved uncommon, though certain public TCRs appeared in numerous donors.

This TCR was sampled from a woman in her late teens or twenties in good health and CMV-seronegative. The chain is built from TRBV6-6 and TRBJ1-1; possible D gene TRBD1, 5 bases. The sample was PBMCs. CDR3 in amino acids: CASSYRDSNTEAFF. The CDR3 nucleotides read TGTGCCAGCAGTTACCGGGACTCAAACACTGAAGCTTTCTTT.